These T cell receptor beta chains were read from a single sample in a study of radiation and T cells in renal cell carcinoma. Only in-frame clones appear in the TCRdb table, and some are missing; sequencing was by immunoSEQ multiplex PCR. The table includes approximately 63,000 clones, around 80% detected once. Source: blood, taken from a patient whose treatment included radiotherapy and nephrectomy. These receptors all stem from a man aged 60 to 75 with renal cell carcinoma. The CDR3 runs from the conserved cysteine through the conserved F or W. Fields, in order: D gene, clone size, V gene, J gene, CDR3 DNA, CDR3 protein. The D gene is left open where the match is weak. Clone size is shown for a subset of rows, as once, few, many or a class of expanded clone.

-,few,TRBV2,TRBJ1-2,TGTGCCAGCAGTGCCGGGCGTCGAGGCTACACCTTC,CASSAGRRGYTF
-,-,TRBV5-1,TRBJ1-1,TGCGCCAGCAGCTTGGGACGGCCGGACACTGAAGCTTTCTTT,CASSLGRPDTEAFF
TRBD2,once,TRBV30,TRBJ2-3,TGTGCCTGGAGCTCCGGGACTAGCAGTCCGGGAGATACGCAGTATTTT,CAWSSGTSSPGDTQYF
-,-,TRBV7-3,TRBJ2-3,TGTGCCAGCAGCTTAAATCTGGGGGCTGATACGCAGTATTTT,CASSLNLGADTQYF
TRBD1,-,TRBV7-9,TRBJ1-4,TGTGCCAGCACCCTTTCGGACAGGGGGCGAGGGGAAAAACTGTTTTTT,CASTLSDRGRGEKLFF
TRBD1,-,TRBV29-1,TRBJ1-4,TGCAGCGTTGCTCCCGAGGACAGGGTGGGGCATGAAAAACTGTTTTTT,CSVAPEDRVGHEKLFF
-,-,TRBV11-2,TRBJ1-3,TGTGCCAGCAGCTTAGGAGGGGCCGGTGGAAACACCATATATTTT,CASSLGGAGGNTIYF
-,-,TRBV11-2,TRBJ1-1,TGTGCCAGCAGCTTTACACGGGGGGCGTGGGATATGAACACTGAAGCTTTCTTT,CASSFTRGAWDMNTEAFF
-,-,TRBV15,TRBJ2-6,TGTGCCACCGGTAGAGACACGCACTCTGGGGCCAACGTCCTGACTTTC,CATGRDTHSGANVLTF
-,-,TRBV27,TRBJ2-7,TGTGCCAGCAGTCCGGATCTCGGGTGGGACTACGAGCAGTACTTC,CASSPDLGWDYEQYF
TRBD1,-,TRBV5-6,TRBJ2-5,TGTGCCAGCAGCTTCGGGGACAGGGGTCAAGAGACCCAGTACTTC,CASSFGDRGQETQYF
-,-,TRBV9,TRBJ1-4,TGTGCCAGCAGCGTAGAACCAGGGAAAAATGAAAAACTGTTTTTT,CASSVEPGKNEKLFF
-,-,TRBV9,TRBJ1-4,TGTGCCAGCAGCGAGTTCGGGGAAAAACTGTTTTTT,CASSEFGEKLFF
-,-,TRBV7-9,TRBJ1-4,TGTGCCAGCAGCTTAGGGGCCCTAGGAGTCCATGAAAAACTGTTTTTT,CASSLGALGVHEKLFF
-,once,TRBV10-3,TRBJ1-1,TGTGCCATCAGTGAAGGACAGTCGTACACTGAAGCTTTCTTT,CAISEGQSYTEAFF
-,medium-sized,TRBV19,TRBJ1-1,TGTGCCAGTAGGCACGGCAGTCTGAACACTGAAGCTTTCTTT,CASRHGSLNTEAFF
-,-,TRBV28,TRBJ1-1,TGTGCCAGCAGTTCTCGGACCGATTCGCGGCAGAACACTGAAGCTTTCTTT,CASSSRTDSRQNTEAFF
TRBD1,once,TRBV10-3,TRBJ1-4,TGTGCCATTGGCGGACAGGGCCCTGAAAAACTGTTTTTT,CAIGGQGPEKLFF
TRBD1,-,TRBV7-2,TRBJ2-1,TGTGCCAGCGATTCAGGGGGCGGGACCTCCTACAATGAGCAGTTCTTC,CASDSGGGTSYNEQFF
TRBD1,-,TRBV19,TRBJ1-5,TGTGCCAGTAGTATAGATGAGGGGGCCAATCAGCCCCAGCATTTT,CASSIDEGANQPQHF
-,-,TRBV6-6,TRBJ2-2,TGTGCCAGCAGTTACTACAGGGCGGACACCGGGGAGCTGTTTTTT,CASSYYRADTGELFF
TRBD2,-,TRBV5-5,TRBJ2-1,TGTGCCAGCAGCCCAACTAGCGGTTACAATGAGCAGTTCTTC,CASSPTSGYNEQFF
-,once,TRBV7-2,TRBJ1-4,TGTGCCAGCAGCTTATCGCCCCCCCGAGGCTCTAATGAAAAACTGTTTTTT,CASSLSPPRGSNEKLFF
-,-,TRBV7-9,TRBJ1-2,TGTGCCAGCAGCTTAAGTCCGGGCACCCCCTATGGCTACACCTTC,CASSLSPGTPYGYTF
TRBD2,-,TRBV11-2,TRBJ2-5,TGTGCCAGCAGCTTAGGGAGCGGGCTAGCGGTTTACCCGGAGACCCAGTACTTC,CASSLGSGLAVYPETQYF
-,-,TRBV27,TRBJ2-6,TGTGCCAGCAGTTTATGGGGGACCGGGGCCAACGTCCTGACTTTC,CASSLWGTGANVLTF
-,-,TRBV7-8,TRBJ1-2,TGTGCCAGCAGCTTAGATGTCGGTTATGGCTACACCTTC,CASSLDVGYGYTF
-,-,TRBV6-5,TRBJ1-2,TGTGCCAGTACTAATACAGGCTATGGCTACACCTTC,CASTNTGYGYTF
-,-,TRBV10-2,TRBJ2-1,TGCGCCAGCGACTCCGGGACCCTACTAGCCAATGAGCAGTTCTTC,CASDSGTLLANEQFF
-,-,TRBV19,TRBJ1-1,TGTGCCAGTAGGGAGGGGAACACTGAAGCTTTCTTT,CASREGNTEAFF
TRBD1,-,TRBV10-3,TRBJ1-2,TGTGTCATCAGTGGGGACAGTATTCGCTATGGCTACACCTTC,CVISGDSIRYGYTF
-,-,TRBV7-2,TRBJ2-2,TGTGCCAGCAGCTTAATGGCCTCCGGGGAGCTGTTTTTT,CASSLMASGELFF
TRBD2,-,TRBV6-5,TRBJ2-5,TGTGCCAGCAGTTACATTAGCGGGGGGCAAGAGACCCAGTACTTC,CASSYISGGQETQYF
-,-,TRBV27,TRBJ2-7,TGTGCCAGCAGTTTTACTACCAGTTACGAGCAGTACTTC,CASSFTTSYEQYF
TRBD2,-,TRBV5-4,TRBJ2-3,TGTGCCAGCAGCTTGGGTGGACTAGCTTTCCCGCAGTATTTT,CASSLGGLAFPQYF
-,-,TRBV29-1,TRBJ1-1,TGCAGCGTTGAGGTGGGGTCTCTGAACACTGAAGCTTTCTTT,CSVEVGSLNTEAFF
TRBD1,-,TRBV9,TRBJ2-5,TGTGCCAGCAGCGTAGGACAGGGCCAAGAGACCCAGTACTTC,CASSVGQGQETQYF
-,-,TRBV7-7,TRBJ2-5,TGTGCCAGCAGCTCGGACAGAGAAGAGACCCAGTACTTC,CASSSDREETQYF
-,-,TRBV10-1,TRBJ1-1,TGCGCCAGCACCATAGGCAGCCCAGTAATGAACACTGAAGCTTTCTTT,CASTIGSPVMNTEAFF
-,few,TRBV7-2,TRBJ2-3,TGTGCCAGCAGCTTCGCCGGGGGGCCCTTGGATACGCAGTATTTT,CASSFAGGPLDTQYF
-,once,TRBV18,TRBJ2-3,TGTGCCAGCTCACCACCGAAAGGGGGGGGTACAGATACGCAGTATTTT,CASSPPKGGGTDTQYF
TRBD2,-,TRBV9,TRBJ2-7,TGTGCCAGCAGCGTAGGTAGTAGCGGGGTCATGGGCGAGCAGTACTTC,CASSVGSSGVMGEQYF
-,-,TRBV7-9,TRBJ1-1,TGTGCCAGCAAGGCGGCAGGGGACACTGAAGCTTTCTTT,CASKAAGDTEAFF
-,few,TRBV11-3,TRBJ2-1,TGTGCCAGCAGCCCCTCTGGGGCGGGGGCGCTCGGCAATGAGCAGTTCTTC,CASSPSGAGALGNEQFF
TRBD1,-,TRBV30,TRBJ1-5,TGTGCCTGGAGTCGAGGGGGCGGGGTGGACTACGGCGGCAATCAGCCCCAGCATTTT,CAWSRGGGVDYGGNQPQHF
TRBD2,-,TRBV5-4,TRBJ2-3,TGTGCCAGCAGCTTGTTGAGCGGGGGGCGCACAGATACGCAGTATTTT,CASSLLSGGRTDTQYF